Listed below are T cell receptor beta chains from one sample, sequenced in a study of cytomegalovirus exposure and HLA in healthy donors. Profiled with immunoSEQ multiplex PCR; TCRdb holds only in-frame clones, not every one. The table shows some 150,000 clones, with around 80% occurring only once. Sequenced material: PBMCs. Receptors originate from a man aged 18 to 29 in good health and CMV-seropositive. The CDR3 runs from the conserved cysteine through the conserved F or W. Clone sizes are given selectively: once, few, many, or a class where the clone is expanded.

v_call: TRBV5-4; j_call: TRBJ2-5; clone_size: NA; cdr3_aa: CASSTRTGNSQRETQYF
v_call: TRBV6-6; j_call: TRBJ2-4; clone_size: once; cdr3_aa: CASRTFAKNIQYF
v_call: TRBV11-2; j_call: TRBJ1-3; clone_size: NA; cdr3_aa: CASSLEGYSGNTIYF
v_call: TRBV6-5; j_call: TRBJ1-2; clone_size: NA; cdr3_aa: CASSYAGGYGYTF
v_call: TRBV5-8; j_call: TRBJ2-1; clone_size: once; cdr3_aa: CASSGRTGYNEQFF
v_call: TRBV10-3; j_call: TRBJ2-2; clone_size: NA; cdr3_aa: CAIRGTGETGELFF
v_call: TRBV9; j_call: TRBJ2-1; clone_size: NA; cdr3_aa: CASSVEVGDGGGIEQFF
v_call: TRBV7-9; j_call: TRBJ1-2; clone_size: NA; cdr3_aa: CASSLGGLGSWNGYTF
v_call: TRBV19; j_call: TRBJ1-5; clone_size: NA; cdr3_aa: CASSIGTGSNQPQHF
v_call: TRBV7-9; j_call: TRBJ2-1; clone_size: NA; cdr3_aa: CASSFGAADHEQFF
v_call: TRBV6-1; j_call: TRBJ2-7; clone_size: once; cdr3_aa: CASSETGYEQYF
v_call: TRBV5-4; j_call: TRBJ2-1; clone_size: NA; cdr3_aa: CASSLDPGTGGSYNEQFF
v_call: TRBV10-1; j_call: TRBJ2-7; clone_size: NA; cdr3_aa: CASSYQGNYEQYF
v_call: TRBV18; j_call: TRBJ1-2; clone_size: NA; cdr3_aa: CASSPTAGRGYTF
v_call: TRBV7-2; j_call: TRBJ2-1; clone_size: NA; cdr3_aa: CASSLAAYNEQFF
v_call: TRBV7-6; j_call: TRBJ2-7; clone_size: NA; cdr3_aa: CASSAPAAGSGEQYF
v_call: TRBV10-3; j_call: TRBJ2-3; clone_size: NA; cdr3_aa: CAIRRLAGGIDTQYF
v_call: TRBV7-9; j_call: TRBJ2-1; clone_size: NA; cdr3_aa: CASSDGTTNEQFF
v_call: TRBV2; j_call: TRBJ1-1; clone_size: NA; cdr3_aa: CATQGDTEAFF
v_call: TRBV19; j_call: TRBJ1-2; clone_size: once; cdr3_aa: CASSTGGPGYTF
v_call: TRBV11-2; j_call: TRBJ2-7; clone_size: NA; cdr3_aa: CASSLDVRYEQYF
v_call: TRBV9; j_call: TRBJ2-5; clone_size: NA; cdr3_aa: CASSGLGGETQYF
v_call: TRBV9; j_call: TRBJ1-3; clone_size: NA; cdr3_aa: CASSTQGLSGNTIYF
v_call: TRBV4-1; j_call: TRBJ1-4; clone_size: NA; cdr3_aa: CASSQDPGGEKLFF
v_call: TRBV6-6; j_call: TRBJ2-1; clone_size: few; cdr3_aa: CASSNYPSSYNEQFF
v_call: TRBV7-2; j_call: TRBJ2-1; clone_size: NA; cdr3_aa: CASRPIAGGPVEQFF
v_call: TRBV5-1; j_call: TRBJ1-1; clone_size: NA; cdr3_aa: CASSYSKSDTEAFF
v_call: TRBV4-1; j_call: TRBJ2-2; clone_size: once; cdr3_aa: CASSPGQGELFF
v_call: TRBV2; j_call: TRBJ1-6; clone_size: NA; cdr3_aa: CASGGTENSPLHF
v_call: TRBV6-1; j_call: TRBJ2-5; clone_size: NA; cdr3_aa: CASRTPQGRETQYF
v_call: TRBV4-2; j_call: TRBJ2-7; clone_size: few; cdr3_aa: CASSLELVRGATYEQYF
v_call: TRBV2; j_call: NA; clone_size: NA; cdr3_aa: CASTLRGGGSEQYF
v_call: TRBV18; j_call: TRBJ2-7; clone_size: NA; cdr3_aa: CASSPYGQGDYEQYF
v_call: TRBV29-1; j_call: TRBJ2-1; clone_size: NA; cdr3_aa: CSVEATSGEGVEQFF
v_call: TRBV2; j_call: TRBJ1-1; clone_size: NA; cdr3_aa: CASSRIEVNTEAFF
v_call: TRBV19; j_call: TRBJ1-1; clone_size: few; cdr3_aa: CASRDRARTEAFF
v_call: TRBV4-1; j_call: TRBJ2-3; clone_size: NA; cdr3_aa: CASMATRSRGQGRSTDTQYF
v_call: TRBV11-2; j_call: TRBJ2-7; clone_size: NA; cdr3_aa: CASSPRTEATYEQYF
v_call: TRBV7-8; j_call: TRBJ2-3; clone_size: NA; cdr3_aa: CASRLAGLKSTDTQYF
v_call: TRBV15; j_call: TRBJ1-6; clone_size: NA; cdr3_aa: CATSKDGDSPLHF
v_call: TRBV19; j_call: TRBJ2-7; clone_size: NA; cdr3_aa: CASRAGYEQYF
v_call: TRBV12-5; j_call: TRBJ2-2; clone_size: NA; cdr3_aa: CASRGGGEYGELFF
v_call: TRBV7-9; j_call: TRBJ2-5; clone_size: NA; cdr3_aa: CASSEGTSRETQYF
v_call: TRBV11-3; j_call: TRBJ2-3; clone_size: NA; cdr3_aa: CASSHSRGPQYF
v_call: TRBV15; j_call: TRBJ2-2; clone_size: NA; cdr3_aa: CATRGGVSGELFF
v_call: TRBV25-1; j_call: TRBJ2-7; clone_size: few; cdr3_aa: CASSEYSYEQYF
v_call: TRBV5-1; j_call: TRBJ2-7; clone_size: NA; cdr3_aa: CASSLFGEQYF
v_call: TRBV5-6; j_call: TRBJ1-2; clone_size: few; cdr3_aa: CASSTGTAYGYTF
v_call: TRBV10-1; j_call: TRBJ1-1; clone_size: NA; cdr3_aa: CASRVQVDTEAFF
v_call: TRBV19; j_call: TRBJ2-1; clone_size: few; cdr3_aa: CASSIGGVGSYNEQFF
v_call: TRBV2; j_call: TRBJ1-5; clone_size: NA; cdr3_aa: CASRGLSAQPQHF
v_call: TRBV7-2; j_call: TRBJ1-3; clone_size: NA; cdr3_aa: CASSLALGLHSGNTIYF
v_call: TRBV6-5; j_call: TRBJ1-1; clone_size: NA; cdr3_aa: CASRRQTGWTEAFF
v_call: TRBV5-1; j_call: TRBJ2-1; clone_size: NA; cdr3_aa: CASSLRLGDNEQFF
v_call: TRBV11-2; j_call: TRBJ1-1; clone_size: NA; cdr3_aa: CASSLVGFSTEAFF
v_call: TRBV6-1; j_call: TRBJ2-3; clone_size: few; cdr3_aa: CASSERGRTSTDTQYF
v_call: TRBV9; j_call: TRBJ2-1; clone_size: NA; cdr3_aa: CASSGLTSGGYNEQFF